One and the same sample provided the 18 T cell receptor beta chains below, sequenced in a study of identical twins. TCRdb processed the 5' RACE reads anew with MiXCR; each CDR3 protein has one entry. The sample lists just under 650,000 distinct CDR3 sequences, under 8.5% occurring once. This sample also appeared in a second study, on yellow fever vaccine responses in identical twins.

The sequencing input was PBMCs. These receptors came from a woman under 30 in good health.

In DNA, the CDR3 is TGCAGCGTTGAATATAGCGGGAGCCCAGAGACCCAGTACTTC. Amino acid sequence: CSVEYSGSPETQYF. The chain has TRBV29-1 and TRBJ2-5; 9 bases fit TRBD2. CDR1 and CDR2 (germline): SQVTM, ANQGSEA. The CDR3 runs to 14 residues. After removal of 2 bases from V and 4 bases from J, the junction contained 5 bases not matched to a gene.

There are a few counts of this clonotype. The rearrangement links TRBV18 to TRBJ1-2; D not certain. Germline CDR1 is KGHSH and CDR2 is LQKENI. V was shortened by 2 bases and J by 0 bases, with 7 bases between the two germline ends. CDR3 length: 14 residues. The CDR3 loop reads CASSPAGSNYGYTF. Here the CDR3 DNA reads TGTGCCAGCTCACCAGCGGGGTCTAACTATGGCTACACCTTC. The complete variable domain, with remaining parts taken from reference TRBV18 and TRBJ1-2, reads NAGVMQNPRHLVRRRGQEARLRCSPMKGHSHVYWYRQLPEEGLKFMVYLQKENIIDESGMPKERFSAEFPKEGPSILRIQQVVRGDSAAYFCASSPAGSNYGYTFGSGTRLTVV.

The J gene is TRBJ2-2, the V gene TRBV14; 8 nucleotides align to TRBD1. Germline trimming cut 1 base from V and 1 base from J; bases unmatched to any gene: 11. CDR3 length: 19 residues. CDR1 and CDR2 (germline): SGHDN, FVKESK. In DNA form, the CDR3 reads TGTGCCAGCAGCCAAGTGAAAGTGTTACAGGGGGAGAACACCGGGGAGCTGTTTTTT. Translating gives CASSQVKVLQGENTGELFF.

The chain uses TRBV7-2 and TRBJ1-6, with D unresolved. CDR1 is SGHTA and CDR2 is FQGNSA in the germline V gene. The CDR3 consists of 13 residues. V was shortened by 3 bases and J by 11 bases, with 11 bases between the two germline ends. CDR3 region: CASSFGLTPPLHF. As DNA, the CDR3 is TGTGCCAGCAGCTTTGGCCTGACCCCACCCCTCCACTTT.

The rearrangement links TRBV2 to TRBJ2-5; tentatively, D is TRBD1 (5 bases). Germline CDR1 is SNHLY and CDR2 is FYNNEI. V dropped 3 bases and J dropped 4 bases, with 15 bases sitting between them. CDR3 length equals 15 residues. The CDR3 reads CASSDLGQAGETQYF. CDR3 sequence (DNA): TGTGCCAGCAGTGACTTGGGGCAAGCTGGAGAGACCCAGTACTTC.

The chain has TRBV5-1 and TRBJ2-7, with 7 nucleotides matching TRBD2. Germline trimming cut 0 bases from V and 3 bases from J; bases unmatched to any gene: 12. The CDR3 loop spans 17 amino acids. Per germline, CDR1 SGHRS and CDR2 YFSETQ. The CDR3 coding sequence is TGCGCCAGCAGCTTGGATAGCGGGTTCCAACCGATCTACGAGCAGTACTTC. Its translation: CASSLDSGFQPIYEQYF. Filled out from reference TRBV5-1 and TRBJ2-7, the complete variable domain reads KAGVTQTPRYLIKTRGQQVTLSCSPISGHRSVSWYQQTPGQGLQFLFEYFSETQRNKGNFPGRFSGRQFSNSRSEMNVSTLELGDSALYLCASSLDSGFQPIYEQYFGPGTRLTVT.

Remarks on this clonotype: A much larger clone lies a single base off, so this may be a read error. The chain uses TRBV10-3 and TRBJ2-3; D remains ambiguous. The germline gives CDR1 ENHRY, CDR2 SYGVKD. The CDR3 is 16 amino acids. The DNA for the CDR3 is TGTGCCATCATTGAGCAGGACGGAGTTTCAGCAGATACGCAGTATTTT. This translates into CAIIEQDGVSADTQYF.

This clonotype has at least ten counts. The V and J genes are TRBV5-1 and TRBJ2-1; possibly TRBD2 for D (5 bases). V dropped 4 bases and J dropped 3 bases, with 5 bases sitting between them. Germline-derived CDR1 and CDR2 are SGHRS and YFSETQ. The CDR3 contains 12 residues. The chain's CDR3 is CASSGSYNEQFF. CDR3 nucleotides: TGCGCCAGCAGCGGGAGCTACAATGAGCAGTTCTTC.

In its sample, this clonotype was seen a few times. J is TRBJ2-3 and V is TRBV3-1; no reliable D call. The germline V gene has CDR1 LGHDT and CDR2 YNNKEL (reference sequence). Trimming took 5 bases from V and 4 from J, leaving 16 bases between them. CDR3 length: 15 residues. CDR3 sequence reads: CASSAAQESADTQYF. The DNA for the CDR3 is TGTGCCAGCAGCGCGGCCCAGGAGTCCGCAGATACGCAGTATTTT.

The chain links TRBV14 to TRBJ2-6; D unclear. The CDR3 runs 11 residues. Trimming cost V 4 bases and J 10 bases, with 5 bases left between them. Germline CDR1 SGHDN, CDR2 FVKESK. The CDR3 DNA reads as TGTGCCAGCAGCCGCAGTAACGTCCTGACTTTC. Translated: CASSRSNVLTF.

This clonotype was seen repeatedly, ten times or more. V and J are TRBV12-3 or TRBV12-4 and TRBJ1-2; the D gene is possibly TRBD1 (5 bases). The CDR3 loop spans 15 amino acids. The V gene lost 2 bases and the J gene lost 0 bases, with 10 bases spanning the gap. The CDR3 nucleotides are TGTGCCAGCAGTTTACGGGGGTGGGCTAACTATGGCTACACCTTC. Its translation: CASSLRGWANYGYTF.

This clonotype was seen repeatedly, ten times or more. The rearrangement uses TRBV10-3 and TRBJ2-2; no reliable D call. V lost 4 bases and J lost 0, with 6 bases in between. Per germline, CDR1 ENHRY and CDR2 SYGVKD. The CDR3 consists of 14 residues. Here the CDR3 reads CAISGTPNTGELFF. The CDR3 DNA sequence: TGTGCCATCAGTGGTACCCCGAACACCGGGGAGCTGTTTTTT.

There are a few counts of this clonotype. Because the CDR3's place on the DNA is in doubt, the DNA is left out and the CDR3 is given as listed by TCRdb. V and J are TRBV7-5 and TRBJ1-4; the tabulated D call, TRBD1, remains unverified against the DNA. TRBV7-5 is listed as a pseudogene. Including both end residues, the CDR3 is 14 amino acids long. CDR3 residues: CISVSEASGEKLFF.

This clonotype came up a few times. The genes are TRBV7-2 and TRBJ2-7; 7 bases map to TRBD2. Germline CDR1 reads SGHTA; CDR2 reads FQGNSA. The J segment lost 2 bases and the V segment lost 5 bases, leaving 9 bases of the junction unmatched. The CDR3 totals 15 residues. CDR3 DNA sequence: TGTGCCAGCAGCACTCCTCTGGGGACTACCTACGAGCAGTACTTC. As protein: CASSTPLGTTYEQYF.

This clonotype has ten or more counts. The rearrangement links TRBV7-2 to TRBJ2-1, with 7 bases that match TRBD2. CDR3 length: 13 residues. The V gene end was trimmed by 5 bases and the J gene end by 13 bases; junction bases not matched to a gene: 11. Germline loops: CDR1 SGHTA, CDR2 FQGNSA. The CDR3 here is CASSTMDGTIQFF. Here the CDR3 DNA reads TGTGCCAGCAGCACAATGGATGGGACTATCCAGTTCTTC.

This clonotype was recorded a few times. V usage is TRBV29-1 and J usage is TRBJ2-5; no clear D gene. The CDR3 loop spans 13 amino acids. V was shortened by 4 bases and J by 2 bases, with 11 bases between the two germline ends. Germline V CDR1 and CDR2: SQVTM, ANQGSEA. CDR3 nucleotide sequence: TGCAGCGTTGCCGAGATACAACAAGAGACCCAGTACTTC. Its protein is CSVAEIQQETQYF. Supplemented by reference TRBV29-1 and TRBJ2-5, the full variable domain reads SAVISQKPSRDICQRGTSLTIQCQVDSQVTMMFWYRQQPGQSLTLIATANQGSEATYESGFVIDKFPISRPNLTFSTLTVSNMSPEDSSIYLCSVAEIQQETQYFGPGTRLLVL.

Many counts were recorded for this clonotype. The V and J genes are TRBV20-1 and TRBJ2-1; 7 nucleotides agree with TRBD2. Germline V gives CDR1 DFQATT, CDR2 SNEGSKA (reference sequence). V lost 3 bases, J lost 0 bases, and 11 bases stayed unmatched. The CDR3 is made up of 17 amino acids. The CDR3 nucleotides are TGCAGTGCTAGGAAGATTAGCGGGTCCAGCTCCTACAATGAGCAGTTCTTC. Its translation is CSARKISGSSSYNEQFF.

This chain connects TRBV12-5 to TRBJ2-1; possibly TRBD1 or TRBD2 for D (6 bases each). Germline V gene sequence: CDR1 LGHNT, CDR2 FRNRAP. Trimming stripped 0 bases from V and 7 bases from J, with 19 bases between. The CDR3 spans 17 residues. The CDR3 loop reads CASGLVRGAGERNEQFF. As DNA, the CDR3 is TGTGCTAGTGGTTTGGTACGCGGGGCAGGGGAGAGGAATGAGCAGTTCTTC.